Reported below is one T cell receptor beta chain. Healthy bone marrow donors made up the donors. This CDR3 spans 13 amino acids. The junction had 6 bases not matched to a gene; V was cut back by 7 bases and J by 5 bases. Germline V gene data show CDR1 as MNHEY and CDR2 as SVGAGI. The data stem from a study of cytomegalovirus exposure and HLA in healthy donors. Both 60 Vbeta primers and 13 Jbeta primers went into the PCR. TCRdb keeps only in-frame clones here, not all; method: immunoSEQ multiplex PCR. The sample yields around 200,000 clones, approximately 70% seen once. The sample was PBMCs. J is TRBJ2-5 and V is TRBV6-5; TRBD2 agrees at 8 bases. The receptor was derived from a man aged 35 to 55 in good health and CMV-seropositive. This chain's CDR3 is CASKRGGLETQYF. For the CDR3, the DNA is TGTGCCAGCAAACGGGGGGGCCTGGAGACCCAGTACTTC.